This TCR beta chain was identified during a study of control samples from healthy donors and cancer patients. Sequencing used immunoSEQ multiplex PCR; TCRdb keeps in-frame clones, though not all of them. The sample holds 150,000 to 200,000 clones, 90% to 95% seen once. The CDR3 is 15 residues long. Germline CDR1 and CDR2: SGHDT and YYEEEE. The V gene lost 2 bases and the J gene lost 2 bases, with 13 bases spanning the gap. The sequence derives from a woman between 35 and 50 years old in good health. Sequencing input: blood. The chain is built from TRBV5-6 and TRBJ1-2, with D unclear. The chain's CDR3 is CASSFYSDSNYGYTF. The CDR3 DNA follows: TGTGCCAGCAGCTTTTATTCGGATTCAAACTATGGCTACACCTTC.